A selection of T cell receptor beta chains follows, all from one sample in a study of T cell responses to AZD1222 COVID-19 vaccine. TCRdb's table, derived via immunoSEQ multiplex PCR, lists solely in-frame clones and lacks some. The sample carries 95,000 to 150,000 clones, about nine tenths recorded once. The material was peripheral blood, obtained on day 0 of AZD1222 vaccination. The source of these receptors is an adult in good health. Each CDR3 is given with its conserved first and last residue. The D gene is left open where the match is weak. Some rows mark clone size as missing; the rest say once, few, many or name a class of expanded clone.

d_call	clone_size	j_call	v_call	cdr3_nt	cdr3_aa
NA	NA	TRBJ1-5	TRBV2	TGTGCCAGCAGTGTAACGGAGGGTTCGGGTCAGCCCCAGCATTTT	CASSVTEGSGQPQHF
NA	NA	TRBJ1-2	TRBV28	TGTGCCAGCAGTTTAGCCGGGGAGGGGAACTATGGCTACACCTTC	CASSLAGEGNYGYTF
NA	NA	TRBJ2-1	TRBV7-6	TGTGCCAGCAGACCCTACAGGGGAGGTAGCAATGAGCAGTTCTTC	CASRPYRGGSNEQFF
TRBD2	once	TRBJ2-7	TRBV4-2	TGTGCCAGCAGTCTCGGGCGGACTAGCGGGTACGAGCAGTACTTC	CASSLGRTSGYEQYF
NA	NA	TRBJ2-1	TRBV21-1	TGTGCCAGCAGCGCCCCCCTGCGGGGGGTGGACAATGAGCAGTTCTTC	CASSAPLRGVDNEQFF
TRBD1	NA	TRBJ2-5	TRBV6-5	TGTGCCAGCATGACAGGGGCCCAAGAGACCCAGTACTTC	CASMTGAQETQYF
TRBD1	NA	TRBJ1-6	TRBV12-3/TRBV12-4	TGTGCCAGCAGCCGGACAGGCAATTCACCCCTCCACTTT	CASSRTGNSPLHF
NA	once	TRBJ2-1	TRBV7-9	TGTGCCAGCAGCACGGCATCCATCTACAATGAGCAGTTCTTC	CASSTASIYNEQFF
NA	NA	TRBJ1-5	TRBV3-1/TRBV3-2	TGTGCCAGCAGCCCGGGGACCCACAATCAGCCCCAGCATTTT	CASSPGTHNQPQHF
NA	NA	TRBJ2-3	TRBV6-5	TGTGCCAGCACTTCCTGGGGAAGCACAGATACGCAGTATTTT	CASTSWGSTDTQYF
TRBD2	few	TRBJ2-3	TRBV3-1/TRBV3-2	TGTGCCAGCAGCCCCCGGACTAGCGGTAGCGGTACGCAGTATTTT	CASSPRTSGSGTQYF
NA	NA	TRBJ2-1	TRBV5-1	TGCGCCAGCAGCCCCCCCGCGGCGGGGAGGCAGACCTACTACAATGAGCAGTTCTTC	CASSPPAAGRQTYYNEQFF
NA	NA	TRBJ1-2	TRBV6-5	TGTGCCAGCAGTTACTTCCGGGACCTTTCCTATGGCTACACCTTC	CASSYFRDLSYGYTF
NA	few	TRBJ2-2	TRBV28	TGTGCCAGCAGTTTATGGCAGGGCCCCGGGGAGCTGTTTTTT	CASSLWQGPGELFF
NA	NA	TRBJ2-7	TRBV11-2	TGTGCCAGCAGCTTAGAGGCTAGCAGGTCCTACGAGCAGTACTTC	CASSLEASRSYEQYF
NA	NA	TRBJ1-1	TRBV28	TGTGCCAGCAGGGGCTTCCAGTGGAGGTTTGGGGCTTTCTTT	CASRGFQWRFGAFF
TRBD1	NA	TRBJ2-2	TRBV18	TGTGCCAGCTCACCACCCGGGACAGCGAACACCGGGGAGCTGTTTTTT	CASSPPGTANTGELFF
NA	once	TRBJ1-5	TRBV3-1/TRBV3-2	TGTGCCAGCAGCAAGGGGGGAACCTATAGCAATCAGCCCCAGCATTTT	CASSKGGTYSNQPQHF
TRBD1	few	TRBJ2-2	TRBV25-1	TGTGCCAGCAGTGACCCTTACAGGGGAACGAACACCGGGGAGCTGTTTTTT	CASSDPYRGTNTGELFF
NA	NA	TRBJ2-1	TRBV6-5	TGTGCCAGCAGTCGGAGGTTGGATGAGCAGTTCTTC	CASSRRLDEQFF
NA	NA	TRBJ1-2	TRBV6-5	TGTGCCAGCAGTTACCCTGGGGGAAATGGCTACACCTTC	CASSYPGGNGYTF
NA	NA	TRBJ2-2	TRBV5-8	TGTGCCAGCAGCTTTCGCGGGGAGCTGTTTTTT	CASSFRGELFF
TRBD1	NA	TRBJ1-4	TRBV3-1/TRBV3-2	TGTGCCAGCAGCTATCCGGGACAGGGGGCTGAAAAACTGTTTTTT	CASSYPGQGAEKLFF
NA	NA	TRBJ1-1	TRBV11-2	TGTGCCAGCAGCTTTGCAGCCCAGGGAACAGTCACTGAAGCTTTCTTT	CASSFAAQGTVTEAFF
TRBD2	NA	TRBJ2-3	TRBV15	TGTGCCACCAGCAGCCGGGGGGGAGATACGCAGTATTTT	CATSSRGGDTQYF